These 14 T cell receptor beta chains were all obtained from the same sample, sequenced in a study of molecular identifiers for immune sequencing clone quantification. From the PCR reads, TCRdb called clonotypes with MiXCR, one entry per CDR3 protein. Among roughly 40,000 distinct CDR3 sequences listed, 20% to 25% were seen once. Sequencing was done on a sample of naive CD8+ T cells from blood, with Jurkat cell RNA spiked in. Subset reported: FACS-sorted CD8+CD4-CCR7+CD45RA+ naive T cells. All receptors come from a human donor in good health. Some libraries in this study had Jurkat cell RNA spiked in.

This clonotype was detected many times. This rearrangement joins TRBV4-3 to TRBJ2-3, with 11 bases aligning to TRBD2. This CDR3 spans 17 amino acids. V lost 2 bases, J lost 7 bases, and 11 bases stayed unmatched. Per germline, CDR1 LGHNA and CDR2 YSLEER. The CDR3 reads CASSQTGTSGFVYTQYF. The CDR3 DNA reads TGCGCCAGCAGCCAAACCGGGACTAGCGGCTTTGTGTATACGCAGTATTTT.

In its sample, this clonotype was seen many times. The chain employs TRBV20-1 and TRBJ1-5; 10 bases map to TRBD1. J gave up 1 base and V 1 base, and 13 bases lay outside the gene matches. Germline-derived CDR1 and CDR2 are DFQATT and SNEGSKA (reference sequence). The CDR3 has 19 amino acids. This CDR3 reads CSARGSFGTGVLSNQPQHF. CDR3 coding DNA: TGCAGTGCTAGAGGGTCTTTCGGGACAGGGGTTTTGAGCAATCAGCCCCAGCATTTT.

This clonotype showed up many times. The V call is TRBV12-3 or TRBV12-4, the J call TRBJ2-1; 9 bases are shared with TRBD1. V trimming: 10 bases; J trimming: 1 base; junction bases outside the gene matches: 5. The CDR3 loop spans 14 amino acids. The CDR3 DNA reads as TGTGCCACTACGACAGGGGGGTCCTACAATGAGCAGTTCTTC. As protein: CATTTGGSYNEQFF.

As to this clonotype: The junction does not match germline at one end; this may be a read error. CDR3 coding DNA: TGTGCCAGCAGCCATGAGCCGGACACAGATACGCAGGATTTT. The encoded protein is CASSHEPDTDTQDF. The chain uses TRBV3-1 and TRBJ2-3; perhaps TRBD1 as D (5 bases). Germline values: CDR1 LGHDT, CDR2 YNNKEL (reference sequence). CDR3 length: 14 residues.

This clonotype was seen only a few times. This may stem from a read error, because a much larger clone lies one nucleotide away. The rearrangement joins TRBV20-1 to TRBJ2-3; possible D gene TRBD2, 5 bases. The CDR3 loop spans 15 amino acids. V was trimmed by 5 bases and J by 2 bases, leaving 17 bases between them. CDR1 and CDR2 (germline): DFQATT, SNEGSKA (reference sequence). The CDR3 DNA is TGCAGTGCTTATTTCGCCGGACTTGACACAGATACGCAGTATTTT. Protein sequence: CSAYFAGLDTDTQYF.

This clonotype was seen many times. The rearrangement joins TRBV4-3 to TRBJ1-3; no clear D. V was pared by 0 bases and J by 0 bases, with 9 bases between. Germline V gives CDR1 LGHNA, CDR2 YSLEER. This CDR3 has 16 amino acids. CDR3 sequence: CASSQDSRTSGNTIYF. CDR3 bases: TGCGCCAGCAGCCAAGATAGTCGGACCTCTGGAAACACCATATATTTT.

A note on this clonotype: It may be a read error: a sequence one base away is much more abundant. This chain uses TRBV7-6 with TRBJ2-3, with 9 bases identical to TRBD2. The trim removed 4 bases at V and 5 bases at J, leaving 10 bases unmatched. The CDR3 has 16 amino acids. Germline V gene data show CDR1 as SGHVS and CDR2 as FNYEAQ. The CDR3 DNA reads TGTGCCAGCAGCTCCCATAGGAGCGGGGGGAGAGATACGCAGTATTTT. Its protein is CASSSHRSGGRDTQYF.

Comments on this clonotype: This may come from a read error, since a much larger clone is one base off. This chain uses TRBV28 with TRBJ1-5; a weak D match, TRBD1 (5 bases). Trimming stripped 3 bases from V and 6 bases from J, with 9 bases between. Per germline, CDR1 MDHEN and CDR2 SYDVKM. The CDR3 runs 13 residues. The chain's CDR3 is CASSLGHGQPQHF. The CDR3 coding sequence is TGTGCCAGCAGTTTGGGGCATGGTCAGCCCCAGCATTTT.

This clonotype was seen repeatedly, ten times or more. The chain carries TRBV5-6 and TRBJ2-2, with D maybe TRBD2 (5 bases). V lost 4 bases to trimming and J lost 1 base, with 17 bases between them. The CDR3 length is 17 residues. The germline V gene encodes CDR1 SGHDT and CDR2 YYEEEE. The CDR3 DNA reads TGTGCCAGCAGCCCAAGAGGGTGGGCTGGGAACACCGGGGAGCTGTTTTTT. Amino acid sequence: CASSPRGWAGNTGELFF.

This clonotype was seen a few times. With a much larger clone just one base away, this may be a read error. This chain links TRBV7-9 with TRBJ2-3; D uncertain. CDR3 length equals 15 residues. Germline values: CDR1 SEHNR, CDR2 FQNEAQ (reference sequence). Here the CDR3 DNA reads TGTGTCAGCAGCTTGTCCCAGGATAACCGGGATACGCAGTATTTT. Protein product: CVSSLSQDNRDTQYF.

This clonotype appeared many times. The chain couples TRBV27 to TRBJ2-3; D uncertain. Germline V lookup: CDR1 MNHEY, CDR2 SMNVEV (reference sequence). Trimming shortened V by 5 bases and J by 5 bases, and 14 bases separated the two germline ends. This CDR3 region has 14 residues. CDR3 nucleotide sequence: TGTGCCAGCAGTCCCGAGGCGGAGCTAGATACGCAGTATTTT. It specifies CASSPEAELDTQYF.

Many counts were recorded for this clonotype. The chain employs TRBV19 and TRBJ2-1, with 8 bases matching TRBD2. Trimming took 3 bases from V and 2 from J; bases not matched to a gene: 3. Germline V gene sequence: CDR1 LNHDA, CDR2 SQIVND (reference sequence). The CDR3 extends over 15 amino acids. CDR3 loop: CASSISGATYNEQFF. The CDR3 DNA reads TGTGCCAGTAGTATTAGCGGGGCAACCTACAATGAGCAGTTCTTC.

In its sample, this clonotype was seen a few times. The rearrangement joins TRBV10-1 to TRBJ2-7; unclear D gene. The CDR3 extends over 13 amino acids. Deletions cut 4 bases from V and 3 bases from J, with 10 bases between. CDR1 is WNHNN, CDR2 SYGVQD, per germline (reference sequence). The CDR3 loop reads CASSVSPNYEQYF. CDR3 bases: TGCGCCAGCAGTGTTAGTCCAAACTACGAGCAGTACTTC.

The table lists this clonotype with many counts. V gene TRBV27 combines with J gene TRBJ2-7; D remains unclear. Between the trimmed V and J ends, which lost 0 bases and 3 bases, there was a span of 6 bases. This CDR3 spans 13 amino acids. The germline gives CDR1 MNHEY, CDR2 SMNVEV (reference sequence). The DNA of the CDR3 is TGTGCCAGCAGTTTATCGGAGTACTACGAGCAGTACTTC. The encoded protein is CASSLSEYYEQYF.